This T cell receptor beta chain was obtained from a study of lymphopenia after photon versus proton radiotherapy. Method: immunoSEQ multiplex PCR; TCRdb's copy keeps in-frame clones and lacks some. Seen here are over 25,000 clones, over 80% observed once, and the top ten hold approximately 50%. The V and J ends lost 10 bases and 4 bases respectively, with 14 bases between them. Germline V gene data show CDR1 as LNHDA and CDR2 as SQIVND (reference sequence). CDR3 length: 13 residues. The clonotype originates from a woman in her sixties or seventies with cholangiocarcinoma. Some clones in this sample may be carry-over from other donors' samples. V and J are TRBV19 and TRBJ2-1; tentative D call: TRBD2 (5 bases). Sequences were derived from peripheral blood, sampled from a patient treated with proton-based radiotherapy. CDR3 nucleotides: TGTGCCACGGGCCAGCCGGGATACAATGAGCAGTTCTTC. It yields the protein CATGQPGYNEQFF.